This record covers a single TCR beta chain. These data are taken from a study of cytomegalovirus exposure and HLA in healthy donors. This CDR3 has 13 residues. Germline CDR1 and CDR2: SGHDT and YYEEEE. Trimming removed 0 bases from V and 5 bases from J, with 6 bases in between. Sequenced by immunoSEQ multiplex PCR; TCRdb stores in-frame clones only, minus some. This sample yields roughly 100,000 clones, of which 85% to 90% are seen a single time; 3% to 4% belongs to the top ten. The V gene is TRBV5-6, the J gene TRBJ2-1, with D perhaps TRBD1 (6 bases). The clonotype comes from a woman between 18 and 29 years old in good health and CMV-seropositive. Source material: PBMCs. CDR3 in DNA: TGTGCCAGCAGCTTGGACAGGGACAATGAGCAGTTCTTC. Protein sequence: CASSLDRDNEQFF.